This is a list of T cell receptor beta chains from one sample in a study of T cell responses to AZD1222 COVID-19 vaccine. The assay was immunoSEQ multiplex PCR, and TCRdb's table has in-frame clones only and misses some. There are about 140,000 clones in the sample; 90% to 95% occur only once, and roughly 3.9% lies in the top ten. The starting material was peripheral blood, obtained 28 days after the second AZD1222 dose. These receptors came from an adult who received the AZD1222 COVID-19 vaccine. CDR3s include the opening cysteine and the closing phenylalanine or tryptophan.

TRBJ1-5,TRBV5-6,CASSRIGGGDQPQHF
TRBJ1-4,TRBV9,CASSTNWRATNEKLFF
TRBJ2-7,TRBV3-1/TRBV3-2,CASSQVRGYEQYF
TRBJ2-7,TRBV7-2,CASSLDRGRYEQYF
TRBJ1-5,TRBV6-2/TRBV6-3,CASSYPPFKPQHF
TRBJ2-2,TRBV3-1/TRBV3-2,CASRLNRGELFF
TRBJ1-5,TRBV6-2/TRBV6-3,CASSVLFRDPANQPQHF
TRBJ2-2,TRBV4-3,CASSQELAGLNTGELFF
TRBJ2-4,TRBV5-5,CASSLAVGANIQYF
TRBJ2-3,TRBV6-4,CASSGDSGGATDTQYF
TRBJ1-2,TRBV7-9,CASSSPDRGYGYTF